The 8 T cell receptor beta chains below come from one sample, sequenced in a study of cytomegalovirus exposure and HLA in healthy donors. TCRdb's table, derived via immunoSEQ multiplex PCR, lists solely in-frame clones and lacks some. The sample comprises about 220,000 clones, about 90% of which are singletons, and roughly 1% rests with the top ten. Sequencing was carried out using PBMCs. The source of these receptors is a woman aged 18-35 years in good health and CMV-seronegative.

This clone was observed a handful of times. This chain uses TRBV6-5 with TRBJ2-7; TRBD2 agrees at 15 bases. Trimming at V came to 2 bases and at J to 6 bases, leaving 2 bases not matched to a gene. Per the germline V gene, CDR1 is MNHEY and CDR2 is SVGAGI. The CDR3 sequence is 15 residues long. CDR3 coding DNA: TGTGCCAGCAGTTACCTGGGACTAGCGGGGGGCGAGCAGTACTTC. Protein: CASSYLGLAGGEQYF.

The J gene is TRBJ1-2, the V gene TRBV30; no definite D call. This CDR3 contains 14 residues. Germline CDR1 GTSNPN, CDR2 SVGIG (reference sequence). V lost 4 bases, J lost 3 bases, and 15 bases lay in between. The CDR3 sequence: CAWKSRIGDYGYTF. The CDR3 nucleotides read TGTGCCTGGAAGAGTCGAATCGGGGACTATGGCTACACCTTC.

This rearrangement joins TRBV7-6 to TRBJ2-1, with 14 bases matching TRBD2. Germline V CDR1 and CDR2: SGHVS, FNYEAQ. CDR3 length: 15 residues. The V segment lost 1 base and the J segment 7 bases; nucleotides outside the gene matches: 0. The CDR3 bases are TGTGCCAGCAGCTTAGGACTAGCGGGAGGGAATGAGCAGTTCTTC. Amino acids: CASSLGLAGGNEQFF. The entire variable domain, with the rest obtained from reference TRBV7-6 and TRBJ2-1, is as follows: GAGVSQSPRYKVTKRGQDVALRCDPISGHVSLYWYRQALGQGPEFLTYFNYEAQQDKSGLPNDRFSAERPEGSISTLTIQRTEQRDSAMYRCASSLGLAGGNEQFFGPGTRLTVL.

The chain links TRBV28 to TRBJ2-5; maybe TRBD1 (8 bases). Between the trimmed V and J ends, which lost 3 bases and 5 bases, there was a span of 13 bases. CDR1 and CDR2 (germline): MDHEN, SYDVKM. This CDR3 has 14 amino acids. As DNA, the CDR3 is TGTGCCAGCAGTTTCGCACAGGGGGGGGAGACCCAGTACTTC. Amino acids: CASSFAQGGETQYF.

The chain combines TRBV11-1 with TRBJ1-1; 7 positions agree with TRBD1. The CDR3 runs to 16 residues. Germline lookup yields CDR1 SGHAT and CDR2 FQDESV (reference sequence). The junction had 9 bases not matched to a gene; V was cut back by 4 bases and J by 1 base. The CDR3 protein is CASSSSRQGENTEAFF. The CDR3 region has the DNA TGTGCCAGCAGCTCTTCCAGACAGGGAGAGAACACTGAAGCTTTCTTT.

The chain combines TRBV5-1 with TRBJ2-7; 10 bases agree with TRBD1. The CDR3 spans 15 residues. Germline lookup yields CDR1 SGHRS and CDR2 YFSETQ. The V gene end was trimmed by 4 bases and the J gene end by 4 bases; junction bases not matched to a gene: 8. This CDR3 reads CASSAGQGRRYEQYF. The CDR3 DNA reads as TGCGCCAGCAGCGCGGGACAGGGGCGAAGGTACGAGCAGTACTTC.

This clone was recorded once. The rearrangement links TRBV6-5 to TRBJ1-2, with 7 bases that match TRBD1. V dropped 5 bases and J dropped 6; count of bases not matched to a gene: 6. Germline V gene sequence: CDR1 MNHEY, CDR2 SVGAGI. The CDR3 sequence is 13 residues long. The CDR3 sequence: CASSPRQGNGYTF. The CDR3 bases are TGTGCCAGCAGTCCCCGACAGGGTAATGGCTACACCTTC.

The count of this clone is one. The rearrangement links TRBV27 to TRBJ2-3; 7 nucleotides align to TRBD2. The CDR3 sequence is 14 residues long. V lost 3 bases to trimming and J lost 8 bases; unmatched junction nucleotides: 8. From germline, CDR1 is MNHEY and CDR2 SMNVEV (reference sequence). CDR3 nucleotide sequence: TGTGCCAGCAGTTTGTCCAGCGGGATTGGTACGCAGTATTTT. This sequence encodes CASSLSSGIGTQYF.